The clone carrying this T cell receptor beta chain was picked up a small number of times. Germline V gene data show CDR1 as SNHLY and CDR2 as FYNNEI. Trimming took off 6 bases at V and 6 bases at J, with 17 bases between the two ends. The CDR3 extends over 14 amino acids. This record comes from a study of Graves' ophthalmopathy and Graves' hyperthyroidism. Amplified TCR beta CDR3 regions were obtained using RNA transcripts as template. HTBI primers were used in a first-round RT-PCR, which preceded a second-round multiplex PCR. A single record per CDR3 protein comes from TCRdb applying MiXCR to the multiplex PCR reads. The sample yields about 1.1 million distinct CDR3 sequences, 35% to 40% seen once.

The sequenced sample was peripheral blood or thyroid tissue (not recorded which). This sequence originates from an adult man with Graves' hyperthyroidism. This rearrangement joins TRBV2 to TRBJ1-2; D not resolved. The CDR3 bases are TGTGCCAGCAGCTTAGGCCCCACCGGCGATGGCTACACCTTC. Its translation: CASSLGPTGDGYTF.